The sequence of this TCR beta chain was determined in a study of T cell responses to AZD1222 COVID-19 vaccine. Concerning this clone itself: Its antigen is unidentified.

Whole-study findings and limits: The peak T cell response came first, and repertoires were sampled only after it.

Trimming cost V 3 bases and J 1 base, with 10 bases left between them. Germline assignment: CDR1 LNHDA and CDR2 SQIVND (reference sequence). The CDR3 covers 15 residues. The method was immunoSEQ multiplex PCR; TCRdb's version includes in-frame clones alone and lacks a portion of them. The sample yields 27,000 or so clones, about 92% seen once. The clonotype originates from an adult who received the AZD1222 COVID-19 vaccine. The genes are TRBV19 and TRBJ1-5; D is unresolved. Here the sequenced sample was peripheral blood, taken 28 days after the second AZD1222 dose. The CDR3, as DNA: TGTGCCAGTAGTATTACCCCGGGGAGCAATCAGCCCCAGCATTTT. Encoded protein: CASSITPGSNQPQHF.